The present TCR beta chain was sequenced within a study of T cell repertoires in cytomegalovirus infection (dated by TCRdb to about 2019). As for the study more broadly: Alongside well-studied HLA-B-restricted epitopes, the peptide stimulations were aimed at recently identified HLA-C-restricted CMV epitopes, whose presentation resists viral immunomodulation. Donor HLA type was relevant to the analysis, as public TCR beta signatures indicated carriage of CMV infection together with the matching HLA type. On the study overall, not on this receptor specifically: The ex vivo response was dominated by HLA-C-restricted CMV-specific TCR beta clonotypes, which also provided the single most frequent clonotype in two of eight donors. In both this cohort and an independent approximately 370-donor cohort, the cumulative frequency of public TCR beta family members distinguished carriers of CMV infection plus the relevant HLA type.

These reads were obtained on an Illumina HiSeq 1500. TCRdb reprocessed the public reads (quality trimming at Q25 with fastp, clone calling with MiXCR) and kept in-frame beta chains. When rows share a CDR3 protein, they turn into one entry using the most common DNA and genes. The sample table contains fewer than 1,000,000 distinct CDR3 sequences; only one count was recorded for around 31% of them. The ten largest clonotypes hold around 15% of the sample. Inclusive of the bounding cysteine and phenylalanine, the CDR3 is 18 residues long. Solely the CDR3 DNA is kept, with 54 bases framed from the first base. According to the germline V gene, CDR1 reads SGHVS and CDR2 reads FNYEAQ. V is cut back by 5 bases and J by 3 bases, with 17 bases in the junction unmatched. Details on this clonotype: Its recognized antigen is unknown. No much larger clone exists at a distance of one base, and base qualities are not known.

This sample's treatment or condition label indicates: in vitro stimulation with specific CMV peptide epitopes to enrich CMV-specific T cells. The sequences come from cultured CD8+ T cells from PBMCs, collected from culture after CMV antigen stimulation. The clonotype comes from a human donor in good health (CMV status not recorded). Some clones in this sample may be carry-over from other donors' samples. The chain was built from TRBV7-6 and TRBJ2-5, and 8 junction bases match TRBD2. At the DNA level, the sequence is TGTGCCAGCAGCCCCCAGCGGGGGCGCTACATCGAAAAAGAGACCCAGTACTTC. It encodes CASSPQRGRYIEKETQYF.